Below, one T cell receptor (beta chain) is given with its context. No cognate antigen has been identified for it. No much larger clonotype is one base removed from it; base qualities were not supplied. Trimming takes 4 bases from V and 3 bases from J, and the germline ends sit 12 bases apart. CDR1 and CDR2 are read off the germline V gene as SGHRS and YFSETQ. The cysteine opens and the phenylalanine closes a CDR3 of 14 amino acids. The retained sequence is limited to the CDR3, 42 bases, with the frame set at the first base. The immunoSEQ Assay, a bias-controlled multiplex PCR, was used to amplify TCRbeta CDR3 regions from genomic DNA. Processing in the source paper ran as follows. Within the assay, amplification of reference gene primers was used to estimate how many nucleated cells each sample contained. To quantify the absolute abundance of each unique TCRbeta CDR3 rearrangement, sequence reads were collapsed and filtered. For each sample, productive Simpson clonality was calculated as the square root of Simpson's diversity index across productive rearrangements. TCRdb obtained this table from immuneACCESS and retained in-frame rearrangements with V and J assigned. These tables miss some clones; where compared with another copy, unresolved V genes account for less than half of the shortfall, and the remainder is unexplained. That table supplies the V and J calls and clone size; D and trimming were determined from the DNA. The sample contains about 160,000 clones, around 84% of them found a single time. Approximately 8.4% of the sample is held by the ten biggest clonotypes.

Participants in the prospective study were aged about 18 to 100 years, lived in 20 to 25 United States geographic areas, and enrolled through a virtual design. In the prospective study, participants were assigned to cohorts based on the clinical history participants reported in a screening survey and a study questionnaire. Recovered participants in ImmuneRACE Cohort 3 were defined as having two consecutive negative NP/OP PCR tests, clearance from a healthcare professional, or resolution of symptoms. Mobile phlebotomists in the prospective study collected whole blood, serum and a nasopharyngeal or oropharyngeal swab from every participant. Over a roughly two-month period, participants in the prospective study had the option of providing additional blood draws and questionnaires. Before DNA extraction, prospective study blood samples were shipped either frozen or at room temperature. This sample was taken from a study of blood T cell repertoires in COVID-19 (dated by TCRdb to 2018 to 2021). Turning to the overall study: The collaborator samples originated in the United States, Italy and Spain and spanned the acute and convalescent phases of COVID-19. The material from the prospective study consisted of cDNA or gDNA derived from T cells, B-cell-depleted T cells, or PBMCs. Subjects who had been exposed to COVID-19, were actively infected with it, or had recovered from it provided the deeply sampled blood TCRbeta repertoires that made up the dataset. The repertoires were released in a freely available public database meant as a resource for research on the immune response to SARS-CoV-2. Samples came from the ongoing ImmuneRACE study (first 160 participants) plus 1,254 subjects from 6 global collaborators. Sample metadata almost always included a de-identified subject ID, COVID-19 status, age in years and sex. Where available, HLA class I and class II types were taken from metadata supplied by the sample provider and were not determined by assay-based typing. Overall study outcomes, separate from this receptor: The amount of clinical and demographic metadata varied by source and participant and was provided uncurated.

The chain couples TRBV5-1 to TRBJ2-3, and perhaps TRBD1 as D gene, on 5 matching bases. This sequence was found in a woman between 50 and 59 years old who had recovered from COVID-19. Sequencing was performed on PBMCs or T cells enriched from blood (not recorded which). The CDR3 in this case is CASSQSRETDTQYF. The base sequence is TGCGCCAGCAGCCAATCCAGGGAAACAGATACGCAGTATTTT.